This TCR beta chain was found in a study of a mutant IDH1 vaccine in newly diagnosed glioma. Study-wide context: The first vaccination came 4-6 weeks after radiotherapy alone, or with temozolomide cycles. Patients were pretreated with radiotherapy, temozolomide, or both, mostly both.

Clones were sequenced by immunoSEQ multiplex PCR, and TCRdb holds only the in-frame ones, with some missing. The top ten clones hold 4% of a sample with some 13,000 clones, around 81% of them seen once. Time point indicated: week 47, end of study. In the vaccine, a single dose held 300 ug of the mutant IDH1 20-mer peptide, along with topical imiquimod. Study-wide points: No link was apparently found between pseudoprogression and changes in top peripheral T cell clonotypes.

A note on this clone: The antigen remains undetermined.

Sequencing was performed on PBMCs, taken from a glioma patient whose treatment included an IDH1 peptide vaccine. The sequence was obtained from a woman aged 40-49 years with glioma.

CDR3 coding DNA: TGTGCCAGCAGCTTGGCCGGGGGGAGACGACCCCTCCACTTT. It yields the protein CASSLAGGRRPLHF. The V and J genes are TRBV5-4 and TRBJ1-6, with a tentative D call TRBD1 (5 bases). Germline loops: CDR1 SGHNT, CDR2 YYREEE (reference sequence). This CDR3 comprises 14 residues. V lost 0 bases to trimming and J lost 12 bases, with 13 bases between them.